These 10 T cell receptor beta chains were sequenced from one sample in a study of cytomegalovirus exposure and HLA in healthy donors. PCR used 60 Vbeta primers and 13 Jbeta primers. The assay was immunoSEQ multiplex PCR, and TCRdb's table has in-frame clones only and misses some. The sample lists around 180,000 clones, around 73% seen once, with 2.4% in the top ten. The sequenced material came from PBMCs. The receptors come from a man aged 60 to 69 in good health and CMV-seronegative.

In the case of this clone: Other DNA sequences in the sample encode the same CDR3. This chain links TRBV15 with TRBJ2-7, with D maybe TRBD1 (6 bases). The CDR3 is 13 residues long. CDR1 is LNHNV and CDR2 is YYDKDF in the germline V gene (reference sequence). Trimming removed 0 bases from V and 3 bases from J, with 6 bases in between. The CDR3 region is CATSRDRGYEQYF. CDR3 DNA sequence: TGTGCCACCAGCAGAGACAGGGGCTACGAGCAGTACTTC.

V usage is TRBV10-3 and J usage is TRBJ2-5; the D gene is possibly TRBD1 (6 bases). Germline values: CDR1 ENHRY, CDR2 SYGVKD. Trimming took 6 bases from V and 2 from J, leaving 10 bases between them. There are 13 residues in the CDR3. CDR3 DNA: TGTGCCATCAGGGACAGCACACAAGAGACCCAGTACTTC. The encoded protein is CAIRDSTQETQYF.

This chain connects TRBV2 to TRBJ1-2, with a possible D match to TRBD1 (6 bases). This CDR3 comprises 16 residues. Trimming pared 4 bases from V and 6 bases from J, leaving 21 bases between. Germline V lookup: CDR1 SNHLY, CDR2 FYNNEI. CDR3 sequence: CASSAWGTIPANGYTF. The CDR3 DNA follows: TGTGCCAGCAGTGCTTGGGGGACAATCCCAGCCAATGGCTACACCTTC.

This rearrangement joins TRBV6-4 to TRBJ1-2; 8 nucleotides align to TRBD1. Germline V gene data show CDR1 as MRHNA and CDR2 as SNTAGT. CDR3 length: 13 amino acids. V lost 6 bases to trimming and J lost 9 bases; unmatched junction nucleotides: 9. The CDR3 sequence: CASRSSGGLSYTF. Here the CDR3 DNA reads TGTGCCAGCAGATCCTCAGGGGGCCTCAGCTACACCTTC.

CDR3 DNA: TGTGCCAGCACCAGACTAGCGGGGTCCTACGAGCAGTACTTC. It specifies CASTRLAGSYEQYF. The V gene is TRBV6-1, the J gene TRBJ2-7, with 11 bases that match TRBD2. V trimming: 7 bases; J trimming: 1 base; junction bases outside the gene matches: 3. Germline CDR1 MNHNS, CDR2 SASEGT. The CDR3 has 14 amino acids.

The chain links TRBV7-2 to TRBJ2-3; TRBD2 matches at 10 bases. The germline V gene encodes CDR1 SGHTA and CDR2 FQGNSA. The trim removed 2 bases at V and 6 bases at J, leaving 17 bases unmatched. The CDR3 has 19 amino acids. In DNA form, the CDR3 reads TGTGCCAGCAGCTTAACGGGGCCTAGCGGGAGTGGGGCTCTGGATACGCAGTATTTT. Translating it yields CASSLTGPSGSGALDTQYF.

The V call is TRBV7-4, the J call TRBJ1-4; 8 nucleotides align to TRBD1. With V trimmed by 6 bases and J by 8 bases, 2 bases remained unmatched. CDR1 and CDR2 (germline): SGHVT, SQSDAQ. The CDR3 is 12 residues long. CDR3 loop: CASRHRGEKLFF. CDR3 sequence (DNA): TGTGCCAGCAGACACAGGGGGGAAAAACTGTTTTTT.

Notes on this clone: The same CDR3 can be traced to other DNA sequences in this sample. The chain joins TRBV28 to TRBJ2-7; 10 nucleotides line up with TRBD2. The CDR3 is 16 amino acids. Losses at the gene ends were 6 bases for V and 2 bases for J; bases not matched to a gene: 10. Germline CDR1 reads MDHEN; CDR2 reads SYDVKM. This CDR3 is CASRTALAGRPYEQYF. The CDR3 DNA reads TGTGCCAGCAGGACCGCACTAGCGGGAAGACCCTACGAGCAGTACTTC. Based on the CDR3 plus reference TRBV28 and TRBJ2-7, the full variable domain is DVKVTQSSRYLVKRTGEKVFLECVQDMDHENMFWYRQDPGLGLRLIYFSYDVKMKEKGDIPEGYSVSREKKERFSLILESASTNQTSMYLCASRTALAGRPYEQYFGPGTRLTVT.

The chain employs TRBV7-9 and TRBJ1-1; 9 bases are a match to TRBD1. The CDR3 covers 17 residues. With V trimmed by 5 bases and J by 3 bases, 13 bases remained unmatched. Germline V gene sequence: CDR1 SEHNR, CDR2 FQNEAQ (reference sequence). The CDR3 is CASSAGQGIREYTEAFF. CDR3 bases: TGTGCCAGCAGCGCCGGACAGGGGATAAGAGAGTACACTGAAGCTTTCTTT. Full variable domain (remainder filled in from reference TRBV7-9 and TRBJ1-1): DTGVSQNPRHKITKRGQNVTFRCDPISEHNRLYWYRQTLGQGPEFLTYFQNEAQLEKSRLLSDRFSAERPKGSFSTLEIQRTEQGDSAMYLCASSAGQGIREYTEAFFGQGTRLTVV.

The chain combines TRBV6-5 with TRBJ2-7; 8 nucleotides align to TRBD2. The junction had 9 bases not matched to a gene; V was cut back by 2 bases and J by 3 bases. Germline CDR1 MNHEY, CDR2 SVGAGI. The CDR3 runs to 16 residues. The CDR3 nucleotides are TGTGCCAGCAGTTACACCAAGCGGGAGATGGGCTACGAGCAGTACTTC. Amino acids: CASSYTKREMGYEQYF.